One sample yielded the 22 T cell receptor beta chains listed below, sequenced in a study of metastatic and nonmetastatic thyroid tumors (TCRdb year 2020). No patient had received any treatment before thyroid surgery. The method behind the library was PCR. The data were produced on an Illumina HiSeq 4000. Clones were called with MiXCR by TCRdb after fastp trimmed the public reads at Q25, and only in-frame beta chains were retained. The sample table lists 35,000 to 50,000 clones, 15% to 20% of them with a count of one. The ten largest clonotypes hold 18% of the sample. Sequenced sample: blood. These receptors all come from a female donor with papillary thyroid cancer or a benign thyroid nodule (not recorded which). Some clones in this sample may be carry-over from other donors' samples.

V is TRBV20-1 and J is TRBJ2-7, with D hard to call. This CDR3 has 12 residues. Germline lookup yields CDR1 DFQATT and CDR2 SNEGSKA (reference sequence). Trimming removed 2 bases from V and 2 bases from J, with 7 bases in between. CDR3 sequence (DNA): TGCAGTGCTAGAAGAGGAACCTACGAGCAGTACTTC. Its translation: CSARRGTYEQYF.

This clone was seen a handful of times. At one end, the junction sequence differs from germline, possibly due to a read error. The chain has TRBV12-3 or TRBV12-4 and TRBJ2-7; tentatively, D is TRBD2 (5 bases). The CDR3 loop spans 14 amino acids. The CDR3 spells CVSSPDMEAYEQYF. The CDR3 coding sequence is TGTGTCAGCAGTCCCGACATGGAGGCCTACGAGCAGTACTTC.

This clone was observed a few times. Mismatch with germline at one junction end may stem from a read error. The chain combines TRBV2 with TRBJ2-1; D possibly uses TRBD1 or TRBD2 (5 bases each). The CDR3 spans 14 residues. The germline CDR1 and CDR2 sequences are SNHLY and FYNNEI. The CDR3 region has the DNA TGTTCCAGCAGCCGGGGCGGCGTGGACAATGAGCAGTTCTTC. It is translated as CSSSRGGVDNEQFF.

Ten or more counts support this clone. The gene calls are TRBV28 and TRBJ1-4; no clear D. The CDR3 loop spans 14 amino acids. CDR1 and CDR2 (germline): MDHEN, SYDVKM. Deletions cut 3 bases from V and 4 bases from J, with 9 bases between. Written as DNA, the CDR3 is TGTGCCAGCAGTTTGAGCGGGCGTAATGAAAAACTGTTTTTT. Its protein is CASSLSGRNEKLFF.

The table lists this clone with many counts. The rearrangement uses TRBV2 and TRBJ1-3, with 11 bases lining up with TRBD1. The V gene's germline CDR1 is SNHLY and CDR2 FYNNEI. The CDR3 covers 14 residues. V shed 8 bases and J 4 bases; nucleotides not matched to a gene: 4. For the CDR3, the DNA is TGTGCCAGCGCGGACAGGGGGCGAGGAAACACCATATATTTT. It translates to CASADRGRGNTIYF.

This clone was detected only a few times. This sequence joins TRBV6-2 or TRBV6-3 and TRBJ2-1; D perhaps matches TRBD2 (6 bases). CDR1 and CDR2 from the germline V gene are MNHEY and SVGEGT. Trimming removed 4 bases at V and 3 bases at J, with 16 bases between. There are 16 residues in the CDR3. CDR3: CASSSPWLACYNEQFF. CDR3 bases: TGTGCCAGCAGTTCCCCCTGGCTAGCGTGCTACAATGAGCAGTTCTTC.

This clone was detected ten times or more. V and J are TRBV6-1 and TRBJ1-4; tentatively, D is TRBD1 (6 bases). CDR3 length: 16 residues. The ends were cut back, 5 bases at V and 8 bases at J, with 21 bases in the middle. Germline CDR1 and CDR2: MNHNS and SASEGT. The CDR3 reads CASSKNRRGGREKLFF. Written as DNA, the CDR3 is TGTGCCAGCAGTAAAAACCGAAGAGGGGGAAGGGAAAAACTGTTTTTT.

A word on this clone: This may come from a read error, since a much larger clone is one base off. V and J are TRBV29-1 and TRBJ1-2, with D hard to call. The V and J ends lost 3 bases and 4 bases respectively, with 6 bases between them. Germline V lookup: CDR1 SQVTM, CDR2 ANQGSEA. This CDR3 is 11 amino acids long. The CDR3 protein is CSVDSIYGYTF. The DNA for the CDR3 is TGCAGCGTTGACAGTATCTATGGCTACACCTTC.

The chain joins TRBV5-1 to TRBJ1-6, with D uncertain. Trimming left V 6 bases short and J 5 bases short, with 12 bases between. From germline, CDR1 is SGHRS and CDR2 YFSETQ. The CDR3 consists of 14 residues. In DNA form, the CDR3 reads TGCGCCAGCAAGATGACACAGAATAATTCACCCCTCCACTTT. Its protein is CASKMTQNNSPLHF.

This clone was seen ten or more times. This chain links TRBV11-1 with TRBJ2-1, with D possibly being TRBD2 (5 bases). Germline-derived CDR1 and CDR2 are SGHAT and FQDESV (reference sequence). The CDR3 consists of 14 residues. Trimming pared 5 bases from V and 6 bases from J, leaving 14 bases between. The CDR3 DNA reads as TGTGCCAGCAGCGCGGGTCGCTTGGGCAATGAGCAGTTCTTC. Residues: CASSAGRLGNEQFF.

This clone was observed many times. Additional DNA sequences in this sample encode the identical CDR3. The chain is built from TRBV5-1 and TRBJ2-2; D might be TRBD1 (5 bases). The V end was cut by 2 bases, the J end by 6 bases, with 11 bases between. The germline V gene has CDR1 SGHRS and CDR2 YFSETQ. CDR3 length: 14 amino acids. The CDR3 sequence: CASSFGSRAGELFF. For the CDR3, the DNA is TGCGCCAGCAGCTTCGGGTCCAGGGCCGGGGAGCTGTTTTTT.

CDR3 amino acids: CASSISGYGYTF. Written as DNA, the CDR3 is TGTGCCAGTAGTATATCGGGGTATGGCTACACCTTC. The chain joins TRBV19 to TRBJ1-2; D is undetermined. Germline V gene sequence: CDR1 LNHDA, CDR2 SQIVND (reference sequence). The CDR3 runs 12 residues. V dropped 2 bases and J dropped 5 bases, with 6 bases sitting between them.

This clone was recorded at least ten times. The chain employs TRBV2 and TRBJ1-5, with TRBD1 as a possible D gene (5 bases). Germline V gene data show CDR1 as SNHLY and CDR2 as FYNNEI. This CDR3 is 13 amino acids long. The CDR3 coding sequence is TGTGCGTACAACGAGCGGCGGGACCAGCCCCAGCATTTT. As protein: CAYNERRDQPQHF.

This clone was found many times. It may be a read error: a sequence one base away is much more abundant. This sample includes further DNA sequences coding for the same CDR3. This chain joins TRBV2 and TRBJ2-3; D perhaps matches TRBD1 (6 bases). With 4 bases removed from V and 6 bases from J, the gap between germline ends came to 8 bases. The germline V gene encodes CDR1 SNHLY and CDR2 FYNNEI. The CDR3 extends over 12 amino acids. The CDR3 coding sequence is TGTGCCAGCAGTGGAGGGGGTGATACGCAGTATTTT. Protein sequence: CASSGGGDTQYF.

This clone was picked up many times. CDR3 sequence reads: CSVRQAYEQYF. Written as DNA, the CDR3 is TGCAGTGTGAGGCAGGCCTACGAGCAGTACTTC. The chain is built from TRBV20-1 and TRBJ2-7, with D unresolved. The CDR3 has 11 amino acids. Germline values: CDR1 DFQATT, CDR2 SNEGSKA (reference sequence). V was clipped by 7 bases and J by 2 bases, with 9 bases between them.

V and J are TRBV19 and TRBJ2-1; D may be TRBD1 (6 bases). Trimming stripped 3 bases from V and 10 bases from J, with 13 bases between. This CDR3 has 13 residues. The V gene's germline CDR1 is LNHDA and CDR2 SQIVND (reference sequence). CDR3 sequence (DNA): TGTGCCAGTAGTATCGGGCTGGACAGAGAGCAGTTCTTC. It translates to CASSIGLDREQFF.

In the case of this clone: Other DNA sequences in this sample translate to the same CDR3. The chain couples TRBV12-3 or TRBV12-4 to TRBJ1-1; D gene uncertain. This CDR3 has 14 residues. The V gene lost 7 bases and the J gene lost 5 bases, with 17 bases spanning the gap. The CDR3 nucleotides read TGTGCCAGCACATCATTCACGGGGAGGACTGAAGCTTTCTTT. Amino acids: CASTSFTGRTEAFF.

This clone was seen at least ten times. DNA for the CDR3: TGTGCCAGCAGTTTATTCTACTATGGCTACACCTTC. Its protein is CASSLFYYGYTF. The chain couples TRBV28 to TRBJ1-2; D unresolved. This CDR3 has 12 amino acids. V was cut by 1 base and J by 3 bases, with 3 bases left in between. Germline CDR1 reads MDHEN; CDR2 reads SYDVKM.

The chain links TRBV15 to TRBJ2-7; the D is unclear. CDR3 length: 14 residues. Per the germline V gene, CDR1 is LNHNV and CDR2 is YYDKDF (reference sequence). V lost 0 bases to trimming and J lost 2 bases, with 8 bases between them. As DNA, the CDR3 is TGTGCCACCAGCAGAGATTTTACAGCCTACGAGCAGTACTTC. This sequence encodes CATSRDFTAYEQYF.

This clone was seen at least ten times. This chain connects TRBV29-1 to TRBJ2-1; TRBD2 aligns across 9 bases. The germline CDR1 and CDR2 sequences are SQVTM and ANQGSEA. The CDR3 consists of 15 residues. The J segment lost 8 bases and the V segment lost 0 bases, leaving 8 bases of the junction unmatched. In DNA, the CDR3 is TGCAGCGTTGAAGACTTTAGCGGGAGATCAGATGAGCAGTTCTTC. Residues: CSVEDFSGRSDEQFF.

Here the CDR3 DNA reads TGTGCCAGCAGCTCTGACAGGGGGAATCAGCCCCAGCATTTT. This codes for CASSSDRGNQPQHF. The V and J genes are TRBV5-8 and TRBJ1-5, with 9 bases lining up with TRBD1. From germline, CDR1 is SGHTS and CDR2 YDEGEE. The CDR3 spans 14 residues. Trimming took 3 bases from V and 4 from J; bases not matched to a gene: 2.

The CDR3 nucleotides read TGTGCCTGGAGAAGGACAGGGACCACCGGGGAGCTGTTTTTT. Translation gives CAWRRTGTTGELFF. This chain joins TRBV30 and TRBJ2-2; the match to TRBD1 covers 8 bases. J was trimmed by 4 bases and V by 3 bases; bases with no gene match: 4. The CDR3 is 14 residues long. Germline V gene data show CDR1 as GTSNPN and CDR2 as SVGIG (reference sequence).